Listed here are 12 T cell receptor beta chains from one sample, sequenced in a study of shared clonotypes between healthy human individuals. Sequencing used immunoSEQ multiplex PCR; TCRdb keeps in-frame clones, though not all of them. Of about 380,000 clones listed, around 96% are singletons. The sample taken for sequencing was memory CD8+ T cells sorted from blood. This sample's subset: CD45RO+ cells pooled with CCR7-negative TemRA cells. The receptors were gathered from a man between 25 and 39 years old in good health.

CDR3 nucleotide sequence: TGTGCCAGCAGCTTAGTTAGTCCCATGAACGGGGAGACCCAGTACTTC. Its translation: CASSLVSPMNGETQYF. V usage is TRBV7-6 and J usage is TRBJ2-5; D is unclear. The CDR3 is 16 residues long. V lost 1 base and J lost 5, with 17 bases in between. Germline CDR1 SGHVS, CDR2 FNYEAQ. Together with reference TRBV7-6 and TRBJ2-5, the CDR3 gives the full variable domain: GAGVSQSPRYKVTKRGQDVALRCDPISGHVSLYWYRQALGQGPEFLTYFNYEAQQDKSGLPNDRFSAERPEGSISTLTIQRTEQRDSAMYRCASSLVSPMNGETQYFGPGTRLLVL.

The rearrangement links TRBV19 to TRBJ1-5, with D possibly matching TRBD1 (6 bases). Germline V gene data show CDR1 as LNHDA and CDR2 as SQIVND (reference sequence). V gave up 0 bases and J gave up 1 base, with 10 bases separating them. This CDR3 has 16 residues. The CDR3 DNA follows: TGTGCCAGTAGTATAGAACCCAGGGGAAGCAATCAGCCCCAGCATTTT. It yields the protein CASSIEPRGSNQPQHF. Combining the CDR3 with reference TRBV19 and TRBJ1-5 gives the whole variable domain DGGITQSPKYLFRKEGQNVTLSCEQNLNHDAMYWYRQDPGQGLRLIYYSQIVNDFQKGDIAEGYSVSREKKESFPLTVTSAQKNPTAFYLCASSIEPRGSNQPQHFGDGTRLSIL.

The rearrangement joins TRBV5-8 to TRBJ2-7, with D perhaps given as TRBD1 or TRBD2 (5 bases each). The germline V gene has CDR1 SGHTS and CDR2 YDEGEE. CDR3 length equals 13 residues. Trimming stripped 4 bases from V and 5 bases from J, with 13 bases between. CDR3 DNA: TGTGCCAGCAGCCCAGAGAGGGGCCACGAGCAGTACTTC. Residues: CASSPERGHEQYF.

J is TRBJ2-7 and V is TRBV5-4, with TRBD2 as a possible D gene (7 bases). V lost 4 bases and J lost 5, with 25 bases in between. Germline CDR1 reads SGHNT; CDR2 reads YYREEE (reference sequence). This CDR3 has 17 residues. The CDR3: CASSPFQRGGGHHEQYF. The CDR3 DNA is TGTGCCAGCAGCCCATTCCAGAGGGGCGGGGGCCATCACGAGCAGTACTTC.

This clone has only one observation. The V call is TRBV14, the J call TRBJ2-1; weak D call: TRBD2 (5 bases). This CDR3 has 12 amino acids. Trimming stripped 4 bases from V and 12 bases from J, with 13 bases between. In germline, CDR1 is SGHDN, CDR2 FVKESK. The CDR3 reads CASSPFGVGQFF. The CDR3 DNA reads TGTGCCAGCAGCCCATTCGGGGTCGGGCAGTTCTTC.

The chain links TRBV10-3 to TRBJ2-3; 9 bases are a match to TRBD2. From germline, CDR1 is ENHRY and CDR2 SYGVKD. The trim removed 4 bases at V and 0 bases at J, leaving 5 bases unmatched. The CDR3 totals 16 residues. The CDR3 region has the DNA TGTGCCATCAGTGCTCTAGCGGGGACTAGCACAGATACGCAGTATTTT. This gives the protein CAISALAGTSTDTQYF.

CDR3 sequence (DNA): TGTGCCAGCAGTTTAGCAGGGGGGTCAACCTATGGCTACACCTTC. Translated: CASSLAGGSTYGYTF. The chain joins TRBV27 to TRBJ1-2; TRBD1 agrees at 7 bases. J gave up 4 bases and V 2 bases, and 7 bases lay outside the gene matches. This CDR3 contains 15 residues. Germline V CDR1 and CDR2: MNHEY, SMNVEV (reference sequence).

This chain uses TRBV9 with TRBJ2-3; possible D gene TRBD2, 6 bases. Trimming left V 3 bases short and J 5 bases short, with 19 bases between. Germline-derived CDR1 and CDR2 are SGDLS and YYNGEE. There are 16 residues in the CDR3. The CDR3 loop reads CASSAPGLTRGDTQYF. CDR3 in DNA: TGTGCCAGCAGCGCACCGGGACTTACGCGAGGAGATACGCAGTATTTT. Looking up the rest from reference TRBV9 and TRBJ2-3 gives the full variable domain: DSGVTQTPKHLITATGQRVTLRCSPRSGDLSVYWYQQSLDQGLQFLIQYYNGEERAKGNILERFSAQQFPDLHSELNLSSLELGDSALYFCASSAPGLTRGDTQYFGPGTRLTVL.

The chain combines TRBV28 with TRBJ1-2, with a possible D match to TRBD1 (5 bases). Germline V gives CDR1 MDHEN, CDR2 SYDVKM. V dropped 1 base and J dropped 5 bases, with 17 bases sitting between them. The CDR3 has 16 residues. CDR3 in amino acids: CASSLSPTALPYGYTF. CDR3 bases: TGTGCCAGCAGTTTATCCCCGACAGCTCTACCTTATGGCTACACCTTC.

Of note for this clone: The same CDR3 is also encoded by other DNA sequences in this sample. The V call is TRBV7-9, the J call TRBJ1-1; D is undetermined. Per germline, CDR1 SEHNR and CDR2 FQNEAQ (reference sequence). The CDR3 runs 13 residues. V shed 0 bases and J shed 0 bases, with 2 bases lying between them. The CDR3: CASSLALNTEAFF. As DNA, the CDR3 is TGTGCCAGCAGCTTAGCCCTGAACACTGAAGCTTTCTTT. Full variable domain (rest looked up from reference TRBV7-9 and TRBJ1-1): DTGVSQNPRHKITKRGQNVTFRCDPISEHNRLYWYRQTLGQGPEFLTYFQNEAQLEKSRLLSDRFSAERPKGSFSTLEIQRTEQGDSAMYLCASSLALNTEAFFGQGTRLTVV.

The chain combines TRBV4-1 with TRBJ2-7, with D possibly TRBD2 on 6 matching bases. The germline V gene has CDR1 MGHRA and CDR2 YSYEKL. V shed 2 bases and J shed 5 bases, with 19 bases lying between them. This CDR3 has 16 amino acids. The CDR3 is CASSQRPGLAPHEQYF. The CDR3 DNA sequence: TGCGCCAGCAGCCAACGTCCGGGACTCGCGCCCCACGAGCAGTACTTC.

V gene TRBV4-1 combines with J gene TRBJ2-5; no firm D call. This CDR3 is built from 12 residues. Between the trimmed V and J ends, which lost 2 bases and 11 bases, there was a span of 12 bases. Germline-derived CDR1 and CDR2 are MGHRA and YSYEKL. CDR3 coding DNA: TGCGCCAGCAGCCAATTTTTCTCCCGACAGTACTTC. It specifies CASSQFFSRQYF.